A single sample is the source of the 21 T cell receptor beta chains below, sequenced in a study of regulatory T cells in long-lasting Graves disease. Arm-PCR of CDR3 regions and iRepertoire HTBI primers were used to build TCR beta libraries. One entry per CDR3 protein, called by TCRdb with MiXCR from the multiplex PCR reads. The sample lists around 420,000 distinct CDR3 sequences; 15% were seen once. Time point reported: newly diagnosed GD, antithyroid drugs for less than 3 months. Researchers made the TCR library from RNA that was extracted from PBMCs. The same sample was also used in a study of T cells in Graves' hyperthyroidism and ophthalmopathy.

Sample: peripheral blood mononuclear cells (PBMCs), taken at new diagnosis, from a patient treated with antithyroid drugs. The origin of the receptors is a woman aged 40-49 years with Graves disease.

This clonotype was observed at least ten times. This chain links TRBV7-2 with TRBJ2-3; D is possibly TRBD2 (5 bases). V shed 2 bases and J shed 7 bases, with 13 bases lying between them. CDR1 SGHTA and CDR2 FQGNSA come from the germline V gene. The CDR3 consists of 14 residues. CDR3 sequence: CASSLPGAANTQYF. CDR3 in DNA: TGTGCCAGCAGCTTACCAGGAGCGGCAAATACGCAGTATTTT.

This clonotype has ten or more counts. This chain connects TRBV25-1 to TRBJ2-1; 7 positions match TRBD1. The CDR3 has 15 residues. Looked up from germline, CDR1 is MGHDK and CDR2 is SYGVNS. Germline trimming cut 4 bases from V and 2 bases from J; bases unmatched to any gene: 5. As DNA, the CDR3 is TGTGCCAGCAGTGCAGCCCAGGGGGCCTACAATGAGCAGTTCTTC. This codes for CASSAAQGAYNEQFF. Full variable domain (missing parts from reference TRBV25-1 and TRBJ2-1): EADIYQTPRYLVIGTGKKITLECSQTMGHDKMYWYQQDPGMELHLIHYSYGVNSTEKGDLSSESTVSRIRTEHFPLTLESARPSHTSQYLCASSAAQGAYNEQFFGPGTRLTVL.

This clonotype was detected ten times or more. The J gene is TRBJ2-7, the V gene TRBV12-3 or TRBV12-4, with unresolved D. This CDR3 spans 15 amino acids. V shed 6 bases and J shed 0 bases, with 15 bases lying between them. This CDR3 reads CASSPTTYPSYEQYF. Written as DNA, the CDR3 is TGTGCCAGCAGCCCCACGACATATCCCTCCTACGAGCAGTACTTC.

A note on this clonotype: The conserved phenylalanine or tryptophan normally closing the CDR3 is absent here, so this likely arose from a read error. CDR3 in DNA: TGTGCCAGCAGCGAAGGTTGGGGGGGTGAGCAGTTCTCC. This encodes CASSEGWGGEQFS. V and J are TRBV11-3 and TRBJ2-1, with 7 bases fitting TRBD2. J lost 9 bases, V lost 5 bases, and 7 bases had no gene match. Germline V CDR1 and CDR2: SGHNT, YENEEA. The CDR3 is 13 amino acids.

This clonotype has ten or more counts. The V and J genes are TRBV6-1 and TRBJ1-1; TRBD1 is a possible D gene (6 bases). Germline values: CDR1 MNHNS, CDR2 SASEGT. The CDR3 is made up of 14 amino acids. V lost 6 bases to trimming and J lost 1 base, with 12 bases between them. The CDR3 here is CASRTGTSNTEAFF. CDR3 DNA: TGTGCCAGCAGGACCGGGACATCGAACACTGAAGCTTTCTTT.

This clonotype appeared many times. The CDR3 here is CASSLARGSSVYEQYF. The CDR3, as DNA: TGTGCCAGCAGCTTGGCCAGGGGATCCTCAGTCTACGAGCAGTACTTC. The V call is TRBV11-3, the J call TRBJ2-7, with D perhaps matching TRBD1 (6 bases). Trimming stripped 3 bases from V and 3 bases from J, with 18 bases between. The CDR3 extends over 16 amino acids. Germline V lookup: CDR1 SGHNT, CDR2 YENEEA.

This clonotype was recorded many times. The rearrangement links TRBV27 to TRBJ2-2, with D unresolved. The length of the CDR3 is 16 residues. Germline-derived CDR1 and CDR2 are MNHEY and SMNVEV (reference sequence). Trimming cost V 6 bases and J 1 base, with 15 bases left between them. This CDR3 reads CASSPGHRVNTGELFF. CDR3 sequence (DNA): TGTGCCAGCAGCCCAGGCCACCGCGTGAACACCGGGGAGCTGTTTTTT.

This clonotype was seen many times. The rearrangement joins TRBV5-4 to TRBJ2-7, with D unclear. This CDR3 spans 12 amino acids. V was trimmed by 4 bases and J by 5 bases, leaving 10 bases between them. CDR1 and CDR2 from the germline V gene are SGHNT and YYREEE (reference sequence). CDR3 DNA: TGTGCCAGCAGCAACAGCGTCGACGAGCAGTACTTC. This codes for CASSNSVDEQYF.

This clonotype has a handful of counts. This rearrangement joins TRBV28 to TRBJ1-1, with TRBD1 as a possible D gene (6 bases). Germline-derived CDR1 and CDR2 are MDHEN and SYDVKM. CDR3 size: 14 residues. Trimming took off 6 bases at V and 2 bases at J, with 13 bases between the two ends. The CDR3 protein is CASRPPGQNTEAFF. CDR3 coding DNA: TGTGCCAGCAGACCCCCGGGACAAAACACTGAAGCTTTCTTT.

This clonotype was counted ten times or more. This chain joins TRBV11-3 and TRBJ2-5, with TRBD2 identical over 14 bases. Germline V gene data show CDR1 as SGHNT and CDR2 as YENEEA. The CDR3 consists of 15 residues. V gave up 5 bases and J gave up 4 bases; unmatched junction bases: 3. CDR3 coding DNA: TGTGCCAGCAGCACAGGACTAGCGGGGGGAGAGACCCAGTACTTC. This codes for CASSTGLAGGETQYF.

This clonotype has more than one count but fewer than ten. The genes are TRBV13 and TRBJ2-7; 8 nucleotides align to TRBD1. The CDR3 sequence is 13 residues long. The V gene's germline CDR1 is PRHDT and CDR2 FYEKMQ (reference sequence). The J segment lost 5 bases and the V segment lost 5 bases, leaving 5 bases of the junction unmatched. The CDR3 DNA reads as TGTGCCAGCAGCCCGGGACAGGTTGACGAGCAGTACTTC. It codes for CASSPGQVDEQYF.

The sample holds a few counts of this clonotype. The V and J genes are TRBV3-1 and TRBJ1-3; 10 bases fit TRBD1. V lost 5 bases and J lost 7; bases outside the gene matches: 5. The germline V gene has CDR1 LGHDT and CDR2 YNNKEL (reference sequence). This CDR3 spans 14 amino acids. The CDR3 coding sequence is TGTGCCAGCAGCGACTCGGACAGGGGGAACACCATATATTTT. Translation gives CASSDSDRGNTIYF.

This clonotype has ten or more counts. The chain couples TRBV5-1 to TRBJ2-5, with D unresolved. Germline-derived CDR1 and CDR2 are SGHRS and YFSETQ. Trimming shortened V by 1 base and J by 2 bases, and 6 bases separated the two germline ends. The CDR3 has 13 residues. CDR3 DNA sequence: TGCGCCAGCAGCTTGATTGGTCAAGAGACCCAGTACTTC. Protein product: CASSLIGQETQYF.

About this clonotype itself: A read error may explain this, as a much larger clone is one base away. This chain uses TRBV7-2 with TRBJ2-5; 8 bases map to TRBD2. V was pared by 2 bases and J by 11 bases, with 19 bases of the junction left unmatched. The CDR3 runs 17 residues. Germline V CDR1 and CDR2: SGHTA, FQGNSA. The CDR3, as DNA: TGTGCCAGCAGCTTACTTTTTGGGACTAGTCCCTACAATGAGCAGTACTTC. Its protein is CASSLLFGTSPYNEQYF. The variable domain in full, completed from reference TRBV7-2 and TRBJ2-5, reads GAGVSQSPSNKVTEKGKDVELRCDPISGHTALYWYRQSLGQGLEFLIYFQGNSAPDKSGLPSDRFSAERTGGSVSTLTIQRTQQEDSAVYLCASSLLFGTSPYNEQYFGPGTRLLVL.

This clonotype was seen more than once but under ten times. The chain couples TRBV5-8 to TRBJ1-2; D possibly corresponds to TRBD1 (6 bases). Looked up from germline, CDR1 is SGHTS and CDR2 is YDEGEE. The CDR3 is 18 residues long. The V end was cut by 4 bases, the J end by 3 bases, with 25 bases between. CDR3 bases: TGTGCCAGCAGCCTACAGTGGGTCTTACAGGGAGAGGACTATGGCTACACCTTC. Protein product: CASSLQWVLQGEDYGYTF.

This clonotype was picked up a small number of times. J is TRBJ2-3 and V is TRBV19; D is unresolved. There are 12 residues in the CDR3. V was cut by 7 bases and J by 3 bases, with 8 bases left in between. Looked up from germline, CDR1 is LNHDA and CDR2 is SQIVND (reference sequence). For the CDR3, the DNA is TGTGCCAGTAACGCTAGGACAGATACGCAGTATTTT. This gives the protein CASNARTDTQYF.

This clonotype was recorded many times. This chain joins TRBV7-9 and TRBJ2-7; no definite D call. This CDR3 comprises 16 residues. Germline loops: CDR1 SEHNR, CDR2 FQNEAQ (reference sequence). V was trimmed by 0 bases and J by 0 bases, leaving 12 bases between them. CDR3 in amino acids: CASSLAAGRFSYEQYF. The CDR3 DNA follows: TGTGCCAGCAGCTTAGCGGCCGGCCGATTCTCCTACGAGCAGTACTTC.

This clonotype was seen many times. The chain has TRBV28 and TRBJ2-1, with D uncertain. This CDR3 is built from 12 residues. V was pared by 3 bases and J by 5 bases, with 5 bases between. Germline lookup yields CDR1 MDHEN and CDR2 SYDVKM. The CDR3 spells CASSFPHNEQFF. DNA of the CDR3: TGTGCCAGCAGTTTCCCCCACAATGAGCAGTTCTTC.

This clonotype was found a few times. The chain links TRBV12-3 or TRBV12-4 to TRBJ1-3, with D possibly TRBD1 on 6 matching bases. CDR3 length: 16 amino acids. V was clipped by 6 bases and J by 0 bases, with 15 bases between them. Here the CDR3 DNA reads TGTGCCAGCAGCCCAAGACAGGCGCTCTCTGGAAACACCATATATTTT. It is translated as CASSPRQALSGNTIYF.

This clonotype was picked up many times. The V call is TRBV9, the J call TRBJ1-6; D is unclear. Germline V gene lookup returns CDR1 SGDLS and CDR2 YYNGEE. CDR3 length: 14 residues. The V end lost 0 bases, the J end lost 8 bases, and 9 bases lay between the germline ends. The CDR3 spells CASSVGAEDSPLHF. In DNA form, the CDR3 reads TGTGCCAGCAGCGTAGGAGCCGAGGATTCACCCCTCCACTTT.

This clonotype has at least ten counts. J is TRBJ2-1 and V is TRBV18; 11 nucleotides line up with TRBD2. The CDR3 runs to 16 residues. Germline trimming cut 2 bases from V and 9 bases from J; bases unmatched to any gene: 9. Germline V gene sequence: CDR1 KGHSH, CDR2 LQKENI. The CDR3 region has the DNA TGTGCCAGCTCACCAGAGGGGGGGACTAGCGGAGGTGAGCAGTTCTTC. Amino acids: CASSPEGGTSGGEQFF.